Presented here are 7 T cell receptor beta chains from one specimen sequenced in a study of T cells expressing NK-cell markers. After re-calling the 5' RACE reads, TCRdb lists one entry per CDR3 protein, DNA absent. This sample's table has around 550,000 distinct CDR3 sequences. Sequencing was carried out using blood T cells: a sorted CD56 or NKG2C T cell subset, CD4+ or CD8+ T cells, or bulk PBMC T cells (not recorded which). These TCRs come from a young man in good health.

The rearrangement joins TRBV4-3 to TRBJ2-1. CDR1 and CDR2 from the germline V gene are LGHNA and YSLEER. This CDR3 is built from 15 residues. The CDR3 is CASSQGRLNLPEQFF.

The V and J genes are TRBV12-3 or TRBV12-4 and TRBJ2-7; the TCRdb D gene call, TRBD2, has no DNA to confirm it. The CDR3 is 19 amino acids. The CDR3 is CASSSSLAGAGLGLYEQYF.

This sequence joins TRBV29-1 and TRBJ2-5; lacking DNA, the TRBD1 call made by TCRdb goes unchecked. Germline-derived CDR1 and CDR2 are SQVTM and ANQGSEA. CDR3 length equals 14 residues. CDR3: CSVGDRGLQETQYF.

The chain is built from TRBV20-1 and TRBJ2-5; TCRdb's D gene call, TRBD2, goes unchecked for lack of DNA. CDR1 and CDR2 (germline): DFQATT, SNEGSKA (reference sequence). This CDR3 comprises 14 residues. CDR3 in amino acids: CSATGLAYRETQYF.

The chain uses TRBV5-1 and TRBJ2-5; the D call of TRBD1 rests on TCRdb alone, since no DNA is present to check it. The CDR3 is made up of 13 amino acids. The V gene's germline CDR1 is SGHRS and CDR2 YFSETQ. CDR3 region: CASSSGQQETQYF.

This chain links TRBV5-6 with TRBJ2-5; the TCRdb call, TRBD1, lacks DNA for checking. Germline lookup yields CDR1 SGHDT and CDR2 YYEEEE. This CDR3 is 14 amino acids long. The CDR3 sequence is CASSLGAFKETQYF.

CDR3: CASSYSRQHDEQYF. V gene TRBV6-5 combines with J gene TRBJ2-7. The CDR3 runs 14 residues. Germline CDR1 reads MNHEY; CDR2 reads SVGAGI.